This T cell receptor (beta chain) was identified in a study of beta chain features in type 1 diabetes. Points from the study as a whole: Shorter TCRB CDR3s, moderately but significantly so, were found in Type 1 diabetes patients in all four CD4+ subsets.

As to this clone: Its antigen is unknown.

Germline V gene data show CDR1 as WNHNN and CDR2 as SYGVQD (reference sequence). This CDR3 region has 13 residues. The V and J ends lost 2 bases and 5 bases respectively, with 9 bases between them. Of the isolated RNA, all was reverse transcribed, and so the sequenced material was expressed TCRB transcripts. Profiling relied on immunoSEQ multiplex PCR, and the TCRdb table lists in-frame clones only, not all of them. The table lists about 650,000 clones, around 12% of them singletons. What was sequenced was naive CD4+ T cells from blood. This sequence joins TRBV10-1 and TRBJ2-5; D ambiguous. The TCR was taken from a man in his thirties or forties with type 1 diabetes. CDR3 amino acids: CASSENGVETQYF. The DNA for the CDR3 is TGCGCCAGCAGTGAGAATGGAGTGGAGACCCAGTACTTC.